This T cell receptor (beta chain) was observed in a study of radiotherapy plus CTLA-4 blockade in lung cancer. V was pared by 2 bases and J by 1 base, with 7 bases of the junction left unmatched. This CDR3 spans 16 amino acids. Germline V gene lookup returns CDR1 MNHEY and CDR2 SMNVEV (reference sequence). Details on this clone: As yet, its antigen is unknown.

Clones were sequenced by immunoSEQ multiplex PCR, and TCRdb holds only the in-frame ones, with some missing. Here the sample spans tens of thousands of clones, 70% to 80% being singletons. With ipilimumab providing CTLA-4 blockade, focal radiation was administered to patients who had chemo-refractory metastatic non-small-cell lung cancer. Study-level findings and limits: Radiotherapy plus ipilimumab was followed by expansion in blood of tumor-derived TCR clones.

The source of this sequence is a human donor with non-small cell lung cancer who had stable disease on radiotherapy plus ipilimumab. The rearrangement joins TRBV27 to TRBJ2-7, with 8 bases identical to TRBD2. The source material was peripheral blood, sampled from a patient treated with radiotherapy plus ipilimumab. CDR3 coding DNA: TGTGCCAGCAGTTTAGGGAGCGGGGGAATATCCTACGAGCAGTACTTC. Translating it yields CASSLGSGGISYEQYF.